These 23 T cell receptor beta chains were all obtained from the same sample, sequenced in a study of CD8 T cells in ankylosing spondylitis. TCRdb reanalysed the 5' RACE reads using MiXCR and keeps one entry per CDR3 protein. The data contain about 280,000 distinct CDR3 sequences, about 19% of them singletons. The specimen sequenced was blood, either unsorted or a sorted T cell fraction (not recorded which). Receptors originate from a male donor with ankylosing spondylitis or in good health (not recorded which).

This clonotype was found many times. The chain combines TRBV20-1 with TRBJ2-7; 8 bases match TRBD1. V dropped 4 bases and J dropped 2; count of bases not matched to a gene: 1. The germline V gene encodes CDR1 DFQATT and CDR2 SNEGSKA (reference sequence). This CDR3 has 12 amino acids. The CDR3 DNA reads as TGCAGTGCTACGGGACAGGCCTACGAGCAGTACGTC. Protein: CSATGQAYEQYV.

This clonotype was picked up a small number of times. The chain carries TRBV12-3 or TRBV12-4 and TRBJ2-7, with 11 bases that match TRBD1. The CDR3 contains 13 residues. The V segment lost 6 bases and the J segment 6 bases; nucleotides outside the gene matches: 4. In DNA, the CDR3 is TGTGCCAGCAGCCAGGACAGGGGGCTCGAGCAGTACGTC. Its protein is CASSQDRGLEQYV.

V is TRBV4-2 and J is TRBJ2-2; 14 bases fit TRBD2. CDR1 is LGHNA and CDR2 is YNFKEQ in the germline V gene. V was clipped by 1 base and J by 4 bases; unmatched bases: 8. This CDR3 has 19 amino acids. In nucleotides, the CDR3 is TGTGCCAGCAGCCAAGCCGGGACTAGCGGGAGACGTAGCACCGGGGAGCTGTTTTTT. It yields the protein CASSQAGTSGRRSTGELFF.

The rearrangement links TRBV28 to TRBJ1-1; 7 bases fit TRBD1. The CDR3 is made up of 15 amino acids. Germline-derived CDR1 and CDR2 are MDHEN and SYDVKM. Trimming took 6 bases from V and 0 from J; bases not matched to a gene: 7. CDR3 in DNA: TGTGCCAGCAGCACGGGACAGTGGTTGAACACTGAAGCTTTCTTT. Amino acid sequence: CASSTGQWLNTEAFF.

As DNA, the CDR3 is TGTGCCAGCAGCCAAAAGGCGGCAGCTTTCTTT. It specifies CASSQKAAAFF. The chain carries TRBV3-1 and TRBJ1-1; the D is unclear. This CDR3 is built from 11 residues. Trimming left V 2 bases short and J 10 bases short, with 8 bases between. The germline gives CDR1 LGHDT, CDR2 YNNKEL (reference sequence).

This clonotype turned up a few times. The CDR3 protein is CASSSRGTLIYTGELFF. CDR3 coding DNA: TGTGCCAGCAGCTCACGCGGGACCCTTATCTACACCGGGGAGCTGTTTTTT. J is TRBJ2-2 and V is TRBV12-3 or TRBV12-4; tentative D call: TRBD2 (6 bases). The ends were cut back, 6 bases at V and 3 bases at J, with 20 bases in the middle. This CDR3 comprises 17 residues.

The genes are TRBV12-3 or TRBV12-4 and TRBJ1-5, with 8 positions matching TRBD1. The CDR3 totals 16 residues. V was pared by 4 bases and J by 2 bases, with 7 bases of the junction left unmatched. As DNA, the CDR3 is TGTGCCAGCAGTTACATACAGGGGGGAGGCAATCAGCCCCAGCATTTT. The encoded protein is CASSYIQGGGNQPQHF.

The gene calls are TRBV2 and TRBJ2-3; TRBD2 agrees at 12 bases. The CDR3 totals 19 residues. J gave up 0 bases and V 5 bases, and 12 bases lay outside the gene matches. From germline, CDR1 is SNHLY and CDR2 FYNNEI. This CDR3 is CASSFEDLLAGGSTDTQYF. In nucleotides, the CDR3 is TGTGCCAGCAGTTTTGAGGACCTCCTAGCGGGAGGGAGCACAGATACGCAGTATTTT.

This clonotype was recorded a few times. The chain employs TRBV10-3 and TRBJ2-3; D possibly corresponds to TRBD2 (6 bases). In germline, CDR1 is ENHRY, CDR2 SYGVKD. This CDR3 comprises 16 residues. Between the trimmed V and J ends, which lost 0 bases and 0 bases, there was a span of 10 bases. The DNA for the CDR3 is TGTGCCATCAGTGAGTCGGGGACTGGAAGCACAGATACGCAGTATTTT. Protein sequence: CAISESGTGSTDTQYF.

Only one count was recorded for this clonotype. The V and J genes are TRBV30 and TRBJ2-3; 12 positions agree with TRBD2. The CDR3 extends over 15 amino acids. The V segment lost 2 bases and the J segment 7 bases; nucleotides outside the gene matches: 7. CDR1 and CDR2 (germline): GTSNPN, SVGIG (reference sequence). This CDR3 is CAWSLAGGERYTQYF. Written as DNA, the CDR3 is TGTGCCTGGAGTCTAGCGGGGGGGGAGAGATATACGCAGTATTTT.

This clonotype has just a few counts. The rearrangement joins TRBV6-6 to TRBJ2-7; 11 bases fit TRBD1. V gave up 4 bases and J gave up 9 bases; unmatched junction bases: 5. Looked up from germline, CDR1 is MNHNY and CDR2 is SVGAGI (reference sequence). The CDR3 covers 13 residues. The DNA for the CDR3 is TGTGCCAGCAGTTCCACGGGACAGGGGGTGCAGTACGTC. This sequence encodes CASSSTGQGVQYV.

This clonotype was observed many times. V gene TRBV29-1 combines with J gene TRBJ2-2; 8 bases align to TRBD1. The CDR3 has 14 amino acids. Germline CDR1 and CDR2: SQVTM and ANQGSEA. V lost 7 bases, J lost 4 bases, and 8 bases stayed unmatched. Here the CDR3 DNA reads TGCAGCGCACGACAGGGGCCATTCACCGGGGAGCTGTTTTTT. Translation gives CSARQGPFTGELFF.

The chain recombines TRBV11-2 with TRBJ2-7; D is possibly TRBD1 (5 bases). CDR3 length: 13 amino acids. Deletions cut 5 bases from V and 8 bases from J, with 16 bases between. From germline, CDR1 is SGHAT and CDR2 FQNNGV. Written as DNA, the CDR3 is TGTGCCAGCAGCACACAGACAGTTACGCAGCAGTACGTC. This encodes CASSTQTVTQQYV.

The chain couples TRBV7-6 to TRBJ2-5, with D unclear. CDR3 length: 17 residues. Germline values: CDR1 SGHVS, CDR2 FNYEAQ. The germline V and J ends were trimmed by 5 bases and 4 bases, with 23 bases remaining between them. The CDR3 bases are TGTGCCAGCAGCCCCTGGGGTGGTGCGCGAGAAGGAGAGACCCAGTACTTC. Protein sequence: CASSPWGGAREGETQYF.

The chain recombines TRBV29-1 with TRBJ2-1, with 10 bases identical to TRBD2. The CDR3 extends over 16 amino acids. Trimming cost V 4 bases and J 4 bases; bases outside gene matches: 10. Germline-derived CDR1 and CDR2 are SQVTM and ANQGSEA. Here the CDR3 reads CSVAPSLAGTYNEQFF. CDR3 coding DNA: TGCAGCGTTGCTCCTTCACTAGCGGGAACATACAATGAGCAGTTCTTC.

This chain joins TRBV4-1 and TRBJ1-1; 8 bases match TRBD1. Germline V gives CDR1 MGHRA, CDR2 YSYEKL. Unmatched junction bases numbered 11, after V lost 0 bases and J lost 11 bases. The CDR3 is 15 amino acids. The CDR3: CASSQELVTGGVAFF. The CDR3, as DNA: TGCGCCAGCAGCCAAGAATTAGTTACAGGGGGAGTCGCTTTCTTT.

The chain joins TRBV10-3 to TRBJ2-3; D possibly corresponds to TRBD2 (6 bases). The CDR3 covers 14 residues. Trimming pared 11 bases from V and 2 bases from J, leaving 17 bases between. The germline gives CDR1 ENHRY, CDR2 SYGVKD. CDR3 bases: TGTGCCGCACGATCAGCGGGTAACACAGATACGCAGTATTTT. Its translation: CAARSAGNTDTQYF.

In its sample, this clonotype was seen many times. V gene TRBV27 combines with J gene TRBJ2-1; 8 bases are a match to TRBD2. The CDR3 is 15 amino acids. J was trimmed by 2 bases and V by 2 bases; bases with no gene match: 2. The germline gives CDR1 MNHEY, CDR2 SMNVEV (reference sequence). DNA of the CDR3: TGTGCCAGCAGTTTAACAGCGGGAGCCTACAATGAGCAGTTCTTC. Residues: CASSLTAGAYNEQFF.

This clonotype was observed a single time. The chain joins TRBV5-1 to TRBJ2-1; TRBD1 matches 8 bases. Germline loops: CDR1 SGHRS, CDR2 YFSETQ. The CDR3 has 15 residues. The trim removed 3 bases at V and 2 bases at J, leaving 4 bases unmatched. CDR3 loop: CASSYQGATYNEQFF. The CDR3 DNA sequence: TGCGCCAGCAGCTACCAGGGGGCCACCTACAATGAGCAGTTCTTC.

This clonotype occurred many times. The V gene is TRBV10-3, the J gene TRBJ2-1; 9 bases match TRBD2. V trimming: 4 bases; J trimming: 0 bases; junction bases outside the gene matches: 4. Germline V gene sequence: CDR1 ENHRY, CDR2 SYGVKD. The CDR3 loop spans 16 amino acids. As DNA, the CDR3 is TGTGCCATCAGTGGGGCTAGCGGGGCCTCCTACAATGAGCAGTTCTTC. Protein product: CAISGASGASYNEQFF.

Only a few counts were recorded for this clonotype. The chain recombines TRBV6-1 with TRBJ2-5; D may be TRBD1 (6 bases). The V end lost 6 bases, the J end lost 6 bases, and 20 bases lay between the germline ends. CDR3 size: 15 residues. Germline CDR1 reads MNHNS; CDR2 reads SASEGT. The CDR3 coding sequence is TGTGCCAGCAGGAGACAGGCCCCCCAACTACAGACCCAGTACTTC. Translated: CASRRQAPQLQTQYF.

In its sample, this clonotype was seen many times. The chain employs TRBV10-3 and TRBJ2-3; D may be TRBD1 (5 bases). CDR1 and CDR2 from the germline V gene are ENHRY and SYGVKD. The CDR3 totals 13 residues. Trimming took 10 bases from V and 6 from J, leaving 17 bases between them. The CDR3 DNA sequence: TGTGCCACCGTGGGTGGGGCCAGTGATACGCAGTATTTT. Translating gives CATVGGASDTQYF.

The chain joins TRBV7-6 to TRBJ2-3; possibly TRBD2 for D (6 bases). Germline-derived CDR1 and CDR2 are SGHVS and FNYEAQ. V lost 7 bases to trimming and J lost 9 bases, with 17 bases between them. This CDR3 contains 13 residues. DNA for the CDR3: TGTGCCAGCACCTTGGTGGAGGGAGGCACGCAGTATTTT. Residues: CASTLVEGGTQYF.